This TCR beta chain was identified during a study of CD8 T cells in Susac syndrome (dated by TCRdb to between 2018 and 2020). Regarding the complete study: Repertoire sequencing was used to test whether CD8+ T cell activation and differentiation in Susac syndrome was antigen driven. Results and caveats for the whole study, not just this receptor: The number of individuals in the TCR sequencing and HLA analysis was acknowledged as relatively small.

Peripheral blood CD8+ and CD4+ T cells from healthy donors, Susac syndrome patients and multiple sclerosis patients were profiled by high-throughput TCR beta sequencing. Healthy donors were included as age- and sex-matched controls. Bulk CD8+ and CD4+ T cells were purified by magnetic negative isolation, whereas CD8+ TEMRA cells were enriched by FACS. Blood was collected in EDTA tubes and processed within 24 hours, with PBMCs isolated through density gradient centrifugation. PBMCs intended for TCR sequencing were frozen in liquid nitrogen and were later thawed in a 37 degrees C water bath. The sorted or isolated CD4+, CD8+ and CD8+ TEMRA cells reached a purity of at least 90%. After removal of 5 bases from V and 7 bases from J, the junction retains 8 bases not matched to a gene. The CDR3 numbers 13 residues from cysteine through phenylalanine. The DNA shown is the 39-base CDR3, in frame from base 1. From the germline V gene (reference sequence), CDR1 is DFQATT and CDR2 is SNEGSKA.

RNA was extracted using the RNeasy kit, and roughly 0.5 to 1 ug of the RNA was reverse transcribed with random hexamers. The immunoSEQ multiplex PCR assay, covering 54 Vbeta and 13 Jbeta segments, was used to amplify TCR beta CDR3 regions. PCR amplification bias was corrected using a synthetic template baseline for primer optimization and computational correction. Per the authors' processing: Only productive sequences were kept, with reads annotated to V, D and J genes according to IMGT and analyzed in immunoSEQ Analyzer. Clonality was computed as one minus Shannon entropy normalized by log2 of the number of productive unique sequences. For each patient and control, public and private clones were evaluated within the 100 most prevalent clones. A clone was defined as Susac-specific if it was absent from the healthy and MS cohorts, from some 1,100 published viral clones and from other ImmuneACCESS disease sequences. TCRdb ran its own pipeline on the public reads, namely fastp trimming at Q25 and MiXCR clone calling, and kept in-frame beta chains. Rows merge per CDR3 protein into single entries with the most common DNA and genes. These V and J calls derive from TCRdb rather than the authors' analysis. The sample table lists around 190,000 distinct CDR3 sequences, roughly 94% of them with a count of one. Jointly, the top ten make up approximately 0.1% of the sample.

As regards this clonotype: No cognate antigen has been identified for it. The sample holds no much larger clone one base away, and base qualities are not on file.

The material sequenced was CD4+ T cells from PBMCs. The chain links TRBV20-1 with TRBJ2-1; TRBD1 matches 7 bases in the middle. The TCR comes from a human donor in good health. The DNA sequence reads TGCAGTGCTCCTCCGACAGGGAGAAATGAGCAGTTCTTC. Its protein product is CSAPPTGRNEQFF.